This is a list of T cell receptor beta chains from one sample in a study of T cell responses to AZD1222 COVID-19 vaccine. Libraries were prepared by immunoSEQ multiplex PCR; TCRdb keeps only in-frame clonotypes and omits some of them. The sample gives approximately 84,000 clones, 75% to 90% of which show up once; about 9.4% is in the top ten. This specimen was peripheral blood, taken 28 days after the second AZD1222 dose. Every receptor here comes from an adult who received the AZD1222 COVID-19 vaccine. CDR3s include the opening cysteine and the closing phenylalanine or tryptophan. A D gene is named only where the DNA matches it firmly. Size is stated for part of the rows, as once, few or many counts, or as a class when the clone is expanded.

cdr3_length,clone_size,v_call,j_call,d_call,cdr3_nt,cdr3_aa
18,.,TRBV19,TRBJ2-6,TRBD1,TGTGCCAGTAGTACAGCCGGGACAGGGGGCGCTGGGGCCAACGTCCTGACTTTC,CASSTAGTGGAGANVLTF
13,.,TRBV5-5,TRBJ2-3,.,TGTGCCAGCAGCTTGAAGGGAGGAGATACGCAGTATTTT,CASSLKGGDTQYF
11,.,TRBV12-3/TRBV12-4,TRBJ1-3,.,TGTGCCAGGAGGGTAGGAAACACCATATATTTT,CARRVGNTIYF
16,.,TRBV7-8,TRBJ2-3,TRBD2,TGTGCCAGCAGCTCCGGGGCGGGGGGGAGCACAGATACGCAGTATTTT,CASSSGAGGSTDTQYF
13,.,TRBV6-6,TRBJ1-1,.,TGTGCCAGCAGTTACGATCAGGGTACTGAAGCTTTCTTT,CASSYDQGTEAFF
15,few,TRBV29-1,TRBJ1-3,.,TGCAGCGTTCAACCGTGGACGGAGTCTGGAAACACCATATATTTT,CSVQPWTESGNTIYF
14,few,TRBV2,TRBJ1-6,TRBD1,TGTGCCAGCAGCACCGGGACAGCCCTTTCACCCCTCCACTTT,CASSTGTALSPLHF
18,.,TRBV5-4,TRBJ1-4,TRBD1,TGTGCCAGCAGCCGGGGGTTGGACAGGACCGCAACTAATGAAAAACTGTTTTTT,CASSRGLDRTATNEKLFF
18,.,TRBV7-3,TRBJ2-2,TRBD1,TGTGCCAGCAGATTATCCAATACCGCGACAGGGGGTACCGGGGAGCTGTTTTTT,CASRLSNTATGGTGELFF
13,few,TRBV18,TRBJ1-2,.,TGTGCCAGCTCACCGCTTGAGGGGGATGGCTACACCTTC,CASSPLEGDGYTF
15,.,TRBV6-5,TRBJ1-2,.,TGTGCCAGCAGTTACTCGCGGGGGGGCGGGTATGGCTACACCTTC,CASSYSRGGGYGYTF
13,.,TRBV14,TRBJ2-1,.,TGTGCCAGCAGCCTCTCTAGGGGCAATGAGCAGTTCTTC,CASSLSRGNEQFF
12,.,TRBV19,TRBJ1-5,TRBD1,TGTGCCAGATACAGGGGTAATCAGCCCCAGCATTTT,CARYRGNQPQHF
13,.,TRBV28,TRBJ2-1,.,TGTGCCAGCAGCCTCAGATACTACAATGAGCAGTTCTTC,CASSLRYYNEQFF
14,.,TRBV10-3,TRBJ1-4,TRBD1,TGTGCCGTACGGCCCGGGACAGGGGGAGAAAAACTGTTTTTT,CAVRPGTGGEKLFF
13,.,TRBV7-9,TRBJ1-1,.,TGTGCCAGCAGCTTTGTAAGGGATACTGAAGCTTTCTTT,CASSFVRDTEAFF
18,few,TRBV18,TRBJ2-1,TRBD2,TGTGCCAGCTCGCGACTAGCGGGGGCCCAAAGCTCCTACAATGAGCAGTTCTTC,CASSRLAGAQSSYNEQFF
16,.,TRBV7-2,TRBJ1-3,.,TGTGCCAGCAGCCCCCGCACCGGGACACAAGGAAACACCATATATTTT,CASSPRTGTQGNTIYF
14,.,TRBV11-3,TRBJ2-3,.,TGTGCCAGCAGCCCTCGACGGGGCACAGATACGCAGTATTTT,CASSPRRGTDTQYF
15,.,TRBV25-1,TRBJ2-7,TRBD1,TGTGCCGGTCAGAAATTCGGACAGGTTCTGTACGAGCAGTACTTC,CAGQKFGQVLYEQYF